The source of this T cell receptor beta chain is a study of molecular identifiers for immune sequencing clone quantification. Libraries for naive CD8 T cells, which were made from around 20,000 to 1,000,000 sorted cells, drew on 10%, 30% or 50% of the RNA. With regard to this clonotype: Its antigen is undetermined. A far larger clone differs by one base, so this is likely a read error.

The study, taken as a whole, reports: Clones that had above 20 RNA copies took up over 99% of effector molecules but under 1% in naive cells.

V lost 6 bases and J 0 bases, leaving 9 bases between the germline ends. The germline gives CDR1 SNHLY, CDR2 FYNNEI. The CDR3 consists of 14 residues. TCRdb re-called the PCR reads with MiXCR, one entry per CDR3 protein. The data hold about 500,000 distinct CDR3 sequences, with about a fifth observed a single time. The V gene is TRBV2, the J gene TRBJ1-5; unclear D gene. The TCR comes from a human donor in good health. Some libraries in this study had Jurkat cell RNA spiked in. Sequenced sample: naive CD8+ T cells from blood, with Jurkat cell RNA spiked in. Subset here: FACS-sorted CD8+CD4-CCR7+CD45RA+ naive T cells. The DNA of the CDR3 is TGTGCCAGCAGCAACTGGGGTAGCAATCAGCCCCAGCATTTT. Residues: CASSNWGSNQPQHF.